These 24 T cell receptor beta chains share one sample of origin, sequenced in a study of control samples from healthy donors and cancer patients. Assay used: immunoSEQ multiplex PCR; TCRdb lists only in-frame clones, some missing. The sample has 150,000 or so clones, about 94% seen once; the top ten hold around 8.5%. The sequencing sample was made of blood. The receptors here all came from a woman in her thirties or forties in good health.

The chain joins TRBV6-5 to TRBJ1-1; the D is unclear. The CDR3 consists of 13 residues. Germline-derived CDR1 and CDR2 are MNHEY and SVGAGI. Trimming removed 5 bases from V and 1 base from J, with 8 bases in between. CDR3 sequence reads: CASSRPENTEAFF. The CDR3 DNA is TGTGCCAGCAGTCGCCCCGAGAACACTGAAGCTTTCTTT.

V and J are TRBV27 and TRBJ1-4, with D maybe TRBD1 (5 bases). Deletions cut 6 bases from V and 4 bases from J, with 24 bases between. CDR1 and CDR2 from the germline V gene are MNHEY and SMNVEV (reference sequence). The CDR3 has 18 amino acids. In nucleotides, the CDR3 is TGTGCCAGCAGCGGGGAGAGACGTCCCCGGGGGTATAATGAAAAACTGTTTTTT. This sequence encodes CASSGERRPRGYNEKLFF.

This clone was recorded only once. The gene calls are TRBV7-9 and TRBJ2-5, with 11 bases matching TRBD1. Germline V gene sequence: CDR1 SEHNR, CDR2 FQNEAQ (reference sequence). This CDR3 is built from 16 residues. V shed 1 base, J shed 5 bases, and the junction held 6 bases outside the gene matches. CDR3 residues: CASSLGTGGVRETQYF. CDR3 in DNA: TGTGCCAGCAGCTTAGGGACAGGGGGCGTTCGGGAGACCCAGTACTTC.

The chain couples TRBV9 to TRBJ1-2; D perhaps matches TRBD1 (6 bases). Trimming removed 3 bases at V and 8 bases at J, with 14 bases between. CDR1 is SGDLS, CDR2 YYNGEE, per germline. The CDR3 has 13 residues. CDR3 amino acids: CASSEGGIGGYTF. The CDR3 nucleotides read TGTGCCAGCAGCGAAGGGGGGATAGGAGGCTACACCTTC.

The chain recombines TRBV5-4 with TRBJ2-7, with 7 bases aligning to TRBD2. With V trimmed by 3 bases and J by 6 bases, 9 bases remained unmatched. CDR3 length equals 14 residues. Per germline, CDR1 SGHNT and CDR2 YYREEE (reference sequence). The CDR3 DNA is TGTGCCAGCAGCTCGGGACTAAGGAGGTTCGAGCAGTACTTC. As protein: CASSSGLRRFEQYF.

This clone showed up just once. The chain uses TRBV9 and TRBJ2-1; a possible D gene is TRBD2 (5 bases). V was cut by 2 bases and J by 7 bases, with 13 bases left in between. From germline, CDR1 is SGDLS and CDR2 YYNGEE. The CDR3 is 14 residues long. CDR3 protein: CASSVGTTGNEQFF. CDR3 sequence (DNA): TGTGCCAGCAGCGTTGGCACCACGGGGAATGAGCAGTTCTTC.

The J gene is TRBJ1-1, the V gene TRBV11-3, with D possibly TRBD1 on 6 matching bases. CDR3 size: 14 residues. Trimming left V 5 bases short and J 1 base short, with 11 bases between. The germline CDR1 and CDR2 sequences are SGHNT and YENEEA. The CDR3 reads CASSDGQRNTEAFF. Here the CDR3 DNA reads TGTGCCAGCAGCGACGGACAGCGGAACACTGAAGCTTTCTTT.

The chain employs TRBV9 and TRBJ2-5; D is perhaps TRBD2 (6 bases). V shed 3 bases and J shed 2 bases, with 17 bases lying between them. CDR1 and CDR2 (germline): SGDLS, YYNGEE. There are 16 residues in the CDR3. CDR3 loop: CASSGGGGMGQETQYF. The CDR3 DNA is TGTGCCAGCAGCGGTGGAGGCGGGATGGGGCAAGAGACCCAGTACTTC. Full variable domain (rest looked up from reference TRBV9 and TRBJ2-5): DSGVTQTPKHLITATGQRVTLRCSPRSGDLSVYWYQQSLDQGLQFLIQYYNGEERAKGNILERFSAQQFPDLHSELNLSSLELGDSALYFCASSGGGGMGQETQYFGPGTRLLVL.

The rearrangement joins TRBV9 to TRBJ2-1, with D unresolved. The CDR3 has 15 amino acids. CDR1 is SGDLS and CDR2 is YYNGEE in the germline V gene. V lost 0 bases to trimming and J lost 5 bases, with 12 bases between them. The CDR3 region has the DNA TGTGCCAGCAGCGTAGTTCCAGGCTCTAACAATGAGCAGTTCTTC. Translating it yields CASSVVPGSNNEQFF.

The chain is built from TRBV9 and TRBJ2-1; 10 bases agree with TRBD2. Unmatched junction bases numbered 12, after V lost 4 bases and J lost 8 bases. The germline V gene encodes CDR1 SGDLS and CDR2 YYNGEE. The CDR3 has 16 residues. The CDR3 DNA follows: TGTGCCAGCAGCACCCCGCGAGCGGGGGGGCGTGATGAGCAGTTCTTC. This encodes CASSTPRAGGRDEQFF. The variable domain in full, with the rest retrieved from reference TRBV9 and TRBJ2-1, is DSGVTQTPKHLITATGQRVTLRCSPRSGDLSVYWYQQSLDQGLQFLIQYYNGEERAKGNILERFSAQQFPDLHSELNLSSLELGDSALYFCASSTPRAGGRDEQFFGPGTRLTVL.

The chain has TRBV7-3 and TRBJ2-3; a weak D match, TRBD1 (6 bases). CDR1 is SGHTA and CDR2 is FQGTGA in the germline V gene. Trimming took 4 bases from V and 2 from J, leaving 10 bases between them. CDR3 length: 14 residues. The CDR3, as DNA: TGTGCCAGCAGCTCAGGGGCCTCCACAGATACGCAGTATTTT. Protein product: CASSSGASTDTQYF.

The chain is built from TRBV11-2 and TRBJ1-1; D is unclear. Germline loops: CDR1 SGHAT, CDR2 FQNNGV. The CDR3 extends over 15 amino acids. V was cut by 0 bases and J by 6 bases, with 14 bases left in between. The CDR3 reads CASSLEGGPWAEAFF. CDR3 nucleotides: TGTGCCAGCAGCTTAGAGGGCGGACCCTGGGCTGAAGCTTTCTTT.

V and J are TRBV5-1 and TRBJ1-2; D gene uncertain. The germline CDR1 and CDR2 sequences are SGHRS and YFSETQ. The CDR3 is 17 residues long. The V end lost 0 bases, the J end lost 5 bases, and 20 bases lay between the germline ends. The CDR3 region has the DNA TGCGCCAGCAGCTTGGACCTAGAGACCCAACCGACTTATGGCTACACCTTC. It yields the protein CASSLDLETQPTYGYTF.

The genes are TRBV9 and TRBJ1-1; 9 bases match TRBD1. After removal of 0 bases from V and 12 bases from J, the junction contained 6 bases not matched to a gene. Germline V gene lookup returns CDR1 SGDLS and CDR2 YYNGEE. CDR3 length: 13 amino acids. The chain's CDR3 is CASSVDPDRGPFF. DNA of the CDR3: TGTGCCAGCAGCGTAGATCCGGACAGGGGTCCTTTCTTT.

This rearrangement joins TRBV29-1 to TRBJ2-5; D is unresolved. In germline, CDR1 is SQVTM, CDR2 ANQGSEA. Trimming pared 5 bases from V and 4 bases from J, leaving 8 bases between. CDR3 size: 11 residues. This CDR3 is CSVRPRETQYF. The DNA for the CDR3 is TGCAGCGTTAGGCCCCGAGAGACCCAGTACTTC.

The chain combines TRBV19 with TRBJ2-2, with D perhaps being TRBD1 or TRBD2 (5 bases each). The CDR3 loop spans 14 amino acids. Per germline, CDR1 LNHDA and CDR2 SQIVND (reference sequence). The germline V and J ends were trimmed by 7 bases and 4 bases, with 13 bases remaining between them. The CDR3 loop is CASKKRDLTGELFF. DNA for the CDR3: TGTGCCAGTAAAAAAAGGGACCTCACCGGGGAGCTGTTTTTT.

The gene calls are TRBV5-6 and TRBJ1-2; no reliable D call. The CDR3 runs 12 residues. Trimming shortened V by 1 base and J by 8 bases, and 9 bases separated the two germline ends. Germline CDR1 SGHDT, CDR2 YYEEEE. This CDR3 reads CASSLSRRGYTF. As DNA, the CDR3 is TGTGCCAGCAGCTTGTCGAGGAGGGGCTACACCTTC.

V is TRBV14 and J is TRBJ2-5; D is undetermined. The CDR3 is 15 residues long. V dropped 0 bases and J dropped 5 bases, with 13 bases sitting between them. From germline, CDR1 is SGHDN and CDR2 FVKESK. The CDR3 loop is CASSQDGVGSETQYF. As DNA, the CDR3 is TGTGCCAGCAGCCAAGATGGGGTGGGGTCGGAGACCCAGTACTTC.

The chain carries TRBV5-1 and TRBJ1-1; a weak D match, TRBD1 (5 bases). CDR1 is SGHRS, CDR2 YFSETQ, per germline. The ends were cut back, 4 bases at V and 4 bases at J, with 17 bases in the middle. The CDR3 extends over 15 amino acids. In nucleotides, the CDR3 is TGCGCCAGCAGCCCGACGACAGAACCCTCCACTGAAGCTTTCTTT. Encoded protein: CASSPTTEPSTEAFF.

CDR3 coding DNA: TGTGCCAGCAAGGATGCACTAGCTTCCTACAATGAGCAGTTCTTC. Protein: CASKDALASYNEQFF. The V call is TRBV7-2, the J call TRBJ2-1, with D possibly being TRBD2 (6 bases). The V and J ends lost 7 bases and 1 base respectively, with 14 bases between them. Germline CDR1 SGHTA, CDR2 FQGNSA. The CDR3 consists of 15 residues.

The rearrangement joins TRBV7-2 to TRBJ1-1; D perhaps matches TRBD1 (5 bases). This CDR3 is built from 14 residues. V was trimmed by 0 bases and J by 2 bases, leaving 7 bases between them. CDR1 and CDR2 (germline): SGHTA, FQGNSA. The DNA of the CDR3 is TGTGCCAGCAGCTTAGCCAGGGTTAACACTGAAGCTTTCTTT. This gives the protein CASSLARVNTEAFF.

The rearrangement links TRBV4-3 to TRBJ2-2, with a weak D call TRBD2 (6 bases). The CDR3 length is 16 residues. Trimming shortened V by 0 bases and J by 4 bases, and 12 bases separated the two germline ends. Looked up from germline, CDR1 is LGHNA and CDR2 is YSLEER. The CDR3 DNA follows: TGCGCCAGCAGCCAAGATTTGGCGGGACCCACCGGGGAGCTGTTTTTT. Its protein product is CASSQDLAGPTGELFF.

This chain joins TRBV12-5 and TRBJ1-5; D is undetermined. The V end lost 1 base, the J end lost 4 bases, and 8 bases lay between the germline ends. Per germline, CDR1 LGHNT and CDR2 FRNRAP. This CDR3 region has 14 residues. The CDR3 spells CASGLGGGNQPQHF. CDR3 sequence (DNA): TGTGCTAGTGGTTTGGGGGGAGGGAATCAGCCCCAGCATTTT.

The chain has TRBV12-3 or TRBV12-4 and TRBJ2-7, with 8 bases fitting TRBD2. The V and J ends lost 6 bases and 6 bases, in that order; junction bases with no gene match: 4. The CDR3 is 12 amino acids. The CDR3 loop reads CASRWTSSEQYF. DNA for the CDR3: TGTGCCAGCAGGTGGACTAGCTCCGAGCAGTACTTC.